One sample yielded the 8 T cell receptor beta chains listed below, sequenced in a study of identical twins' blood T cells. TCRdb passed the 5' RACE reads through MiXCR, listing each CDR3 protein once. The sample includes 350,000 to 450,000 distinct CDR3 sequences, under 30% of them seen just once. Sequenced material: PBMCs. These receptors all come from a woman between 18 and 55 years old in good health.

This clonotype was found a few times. The CDR3 DNA is TGTGCCAGTAGATGGGGGACAGGGTTTCAGCCCCAGCATTTT. Amino acid sequence: CASRWGTGFQPQHF. The V and J genes are TRBV19 and TRBJ1-5; the match to TRBD1 covers 9 bases. The CDR3 runs 14 residues. CDR1 is LNHDA and CDR2 is SQIVND in the germline V gene (reference sequence). With 6 bases clipped from V and 6 bases from J, the junction kept 6 bases outside the gene matches.

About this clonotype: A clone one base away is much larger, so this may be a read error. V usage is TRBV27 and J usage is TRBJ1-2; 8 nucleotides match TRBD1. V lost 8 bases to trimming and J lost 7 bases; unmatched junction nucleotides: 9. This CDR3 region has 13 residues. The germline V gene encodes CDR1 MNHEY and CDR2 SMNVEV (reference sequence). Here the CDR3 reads CASAFAGGCGYTF. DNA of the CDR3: TGTGCCAGCGCCTTTGCAGGGGGCTGTGGCTACACCTTC.

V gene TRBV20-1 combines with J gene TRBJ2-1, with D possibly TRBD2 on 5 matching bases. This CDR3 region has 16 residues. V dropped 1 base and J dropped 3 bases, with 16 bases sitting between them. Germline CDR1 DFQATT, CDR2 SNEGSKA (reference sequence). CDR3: CSARVGGGKNYNEQFF. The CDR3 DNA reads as TGCAGTGCTAGAGTCGGAGGTGGCAAGAACTACAATGAGCAGTTCTTC.

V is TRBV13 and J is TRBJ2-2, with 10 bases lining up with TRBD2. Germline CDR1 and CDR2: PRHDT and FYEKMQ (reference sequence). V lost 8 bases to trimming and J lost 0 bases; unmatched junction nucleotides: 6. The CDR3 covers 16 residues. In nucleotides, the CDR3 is TGTGCCAGCGGTTCCGGACTAGCGGCGAACACCGGGGAGCTGTTTTTT. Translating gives CASGSGLAANTGELFF.

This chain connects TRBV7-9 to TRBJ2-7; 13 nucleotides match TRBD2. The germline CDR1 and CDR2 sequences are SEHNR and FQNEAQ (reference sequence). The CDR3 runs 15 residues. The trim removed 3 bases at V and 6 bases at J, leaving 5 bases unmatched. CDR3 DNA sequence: TGTGCCAGCAGCTTGACTAGCGGGAGGTTGGGCGAGCAGTACTTC. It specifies CASSLTSGRLGEQYF.

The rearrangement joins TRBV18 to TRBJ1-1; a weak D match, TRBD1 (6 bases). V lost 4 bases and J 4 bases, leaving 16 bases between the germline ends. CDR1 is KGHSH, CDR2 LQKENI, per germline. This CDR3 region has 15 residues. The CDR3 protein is CASSHAQGMATEAFF. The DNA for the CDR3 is TGTGCCAGCTCACATGCCCAGGGGATGGCCACTGAAGCTTTCTTT.

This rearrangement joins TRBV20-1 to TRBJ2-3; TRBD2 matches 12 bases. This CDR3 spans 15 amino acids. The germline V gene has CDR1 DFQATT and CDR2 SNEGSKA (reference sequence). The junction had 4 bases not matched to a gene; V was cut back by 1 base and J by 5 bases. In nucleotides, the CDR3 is TGCAGTGCTAGAGGACTAGCGGGGGCCATAGATACGCAGTATTTT. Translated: CSARGLAGAIDTQYF.

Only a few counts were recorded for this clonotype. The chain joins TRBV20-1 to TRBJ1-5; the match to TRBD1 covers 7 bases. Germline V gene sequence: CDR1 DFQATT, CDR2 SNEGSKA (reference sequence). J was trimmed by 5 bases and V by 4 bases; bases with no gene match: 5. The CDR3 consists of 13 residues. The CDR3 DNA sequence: TGCAGTGCTACCCGGGACAGCGATCAGCCCCAGCATTTT. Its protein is CSATRDSDQPQHF.